This is a list of T cell receptor beta chains from one sample in a study of blood T cell repertoires in COVID-19. Data came from immunoSEQ multiplex PCR; TCRdb stores just in-frame clones and leaves some out. The repertoire has 50,000 or so clones, about 90% of them found once; the top ten carry 6.4%. Sequencing was carried out using peripheral blood. These receptors were obtained from a man in his sixties or seventies with active COVID-19. CDR3s include the opening cysteine and the closing phenylalanine or tryptophan. D genes are given only for firm matches. Clone size appears in some rows only: once, few, many, or a class for an expanded clone.

clone_size	v_call	j_call	d_call	cdr3_length	cdr3_aa	cdr3_nt
.	TRBV6-6	TRBJ2-1	.	14	CASSYSGQRDEQFF	TGTGCCAGCAGTTACTCCGGACAGAGGGATGAGCAGTTCTTC
.	TRBV24-1	TRBJ2-3	.	17	CATSDSRAVRKVDTQYF	TGTGCCACCAGTGATTCGCGGGCGGTCAGAAAAGTAGATACGCAGTATTTT
.	TRBV18	TRBJ2-7	.	15	CASSVGHRQNIEQYF	TGTGCCAGCTCAGTCGGACACCGACAAAATATCGAGCAGTACTTC
.	TRBV7-2	TRBJ2-1	.	16	CASSLTGESSYNEQFF	TGTGCCAGCAGCCTAACGGGGGAAAGCTCCTACAATGAGCAGTTCTTC
.	TRBV7-2	TRBJ1-1	.	17	CASSPIPGQGMNTEAFF	TGTGCCAGCAGCCCCATCCCCGGGCAGGGCATGAACACTGAAGCTTTCTTT
once	TRBV7-9	TRBJ1-4	TRBD1	17	CASSYSGQALTNEKLFF	TGTGCCAGCAGCTATTCCGGACAGGCCCTTACTAATGAAAAACTGTTTTTT
once	TRBV7-9	TRBJ1-5	.	15	CASSLVYSGNQPQHF	TGTGCCAGCAGCTTAGTATACAGTGGCAATCAGCCCCAGCATTTT
.	TRBV2	TRBJ2-7	.	13	CASISGPGGSTYF	TGTGCCAGCATCAGTGGGCCTGGCGGGTCAACTTACTTC
.	TRBV5-1	TRBJ1-3	.	16	CASSSTSLSSGNTIYF	TGCGCCAGCAGCTCGACATCCCTAAGCTCTGGAAACACCATATATTTT
.	TRBV15	TRBJ2-3	TRBD2	17	CATSGGDTSGGTDTQYF	TGTGCCACCAGCGGGGGGGATACTAGCGGGGGCACAGATACGCAGTATTTT
.	TRBV10-3	TRBJ2-3	TRBD1	14	CAISKQGAEDTQYF	TGTGCCATCAGTAAACAGGGGGCGGAAGATACGCAGTATTTT
.	TRBV4-1	TRBJ1-1	.	13	CASSRGLGTEAFF	TGCGCCAGCAGCCGAGGACTCGGCACTGAAGCTTTCTTT
.	TRBV21-1	TRBJ1-5	.	16	CASTGTGDESNQPQHF	TGTGCCAGCACCGGGACAGGGGATGAGAGCAATCAGCCCCAGCATTTT
once	TRBV6-6	TRBJ1-2	TRBD1	14	CASTDTDRGMGYTF	TGTGCCAGCACCGATACGGACAGGGGAATGGGCTACACCTTC
.	TRBV27	TRBJ2-1	.	15	CASSLELRGYNEQFF	TGTGCCAGCAGTTTGGAGTTAAGGGGCTACAATGAGCAGTTCTTC
.	TRBV18	TRBJ2-1	.	14	CASSPNSGEGEQFF	TGTGCCAGCTCACCCAACTCAGGGGAGGGTGAGCAGTTCTTC
.	TRBV6-6	TRBJ2-7	TRBD2	15	CASRQTSGAIYEQYF	TGTGCCAGCAGGCAAACTAGCGGGGCAATCTACGAGCAGTACTTC
.	TRBV30	TRBJ2-4	.	16	CAWRSSAGLAKNIQYF	TGTGCCTGGAGGTCTAGTGCCGGTCTAGCCAAAAACATTCAGTACTTC
.	TRBV5-3	TRBJ2-1	TRBD1	16	CARSGKTGGPYNEQFF	TGTGCCAGAAGCGGAAAGACAGGGGGGCCGTACAATGAGCAGTTCTTC
once	TRBV3-1/TRBV3-2	TRBJ2-5	TRBD2	13	CASSPSAGRAQYF	TGTGCCAGCAGTCCCTCCGCCGGGAGGGCCCAGTACTTC
.	TRBV5-5	TRBJ2-3	.	14	CASSLRQGTDTQYF	TGTGCCAGCAGCTTGCGACAGGGCACAGATACGCAGTATTTT
.	TRBV7-2	TRBJ1-5	.	15	CASSLAGAGNQPQHF	TGTGCCAGCAGCTTAGCTGGGGCGGGAAATCAGCCCCAGCATTTT
once	TRBV5-1	TRBJ1-1	TRBD1	14	CASSLGDRGTEAFF	TGCGCCAGCAGCTTGGGGGACAGGGGGACTGAAGCTTTCTTT
.	TRBV5-1	TRBJ2-6	TRBD2	18	CASSPLTSENSGANVLTF	TGCGCCAGCAGTCCTCTGACTAGCGAAAACTCTGGGGCCAACGTCCTGACTTTC
.	TRBV2	TRBJ2-4	.	13	CASSEGSADIQYF	TGTGCCAGCAGTGAAGGTAGCGCGGACATTCAGTACTTC
.	TRBV5-1	TRBJ2-2	.	19	CASSLARRNNHFNTGELFF	TGCGCCAGCAGCTTGGCCCGAAGAAATAACCACTTTAACACCGGGGAGCTGTTTTTT
.	TRBV14	TRBJ2-1	TRBD1	20	CASSQDFISSRGRVINEQFF	TGTGCCAGCAGCCAAGATTTTATTAGTAGCAGGGGGCGAGTTATAAATGAGCAGTTCTTC
.	TRBV9	TRBJ1-5	.	15	CASSAGTQSNQPQHF	TGTGCCAGCAGCGCCGGGACACAAAGCAATCAGCCCCAGCATTTT
.	TRBV19	TRBJ1-2	TRBD1	11	CASFSGTGYTF	TGTGCCAGTTTCTCCGGGACAGGATACACCTTC
.	TRBV5-1	TRBJ1-2	TRBD1	14	CASSLEGTGDGYTF	TGCGCCAGCAGCTTGGAAGGGACAGGGGACGGCTACACCTTC
.	TRBV6-4	TRBJ1-6	TRBD1	18	CASRGIRGRDPYNSPLHF	TGTGCCAGCAGGGGAATTAGGGGGCGAGACCCCTATAATTCACCCCTCCACTTT
.	TRBV19	TRBJ2-1	TRBD2	17	CASTPRGSGATHNEQFF	TGTGCCAGTACCCCCAGGGGTAGCGGGGCGACCCACAATGAGCAGTTCTTC
.	TRBV5-1	TRBJ2-6	.	15	CASSLGTAGANVLTF	TGCGCCAGCAGCTTAGGGACTGCTGGGGCCAACGTCCTGACTTTC
.	TRBV20-1	TRBJ1-2	.	12	CSASAGSYGYTF	TGCAGTGCTAGTGCGGGGAGCTATGGCTACACCTTC
.	TRBV6-1	TRBJ1-1	TRBD1	15	CASSEKRVRGGEAFF	TGTGCCAGCAGTGAAAAGAGAGTGAGAGGGGGCGAAGCTTTCTTT
.	TRBV10-3	TRBJ2-2	TRBD2	14	CAISQTSPSGELFF	TGTGCCATCAGTCAGACTAGCCCGTCCGGGGAGCTGTTTTTT
.	TRBV6-6	TRBJ1-6	TRBD1	14	CASSQTGNNSPLHF	TGTGCCAGCAGCCAGACAGGGAATAATTCACCCCTCCACTTT
.	TRBV12-3/TRBV12-4	TRBJ1-6	.	13	CASSLTQASPLHF	TGTGCCAGCAGTCTCACTCAGGCGTCACCCCTCCACTTT
.	TRBV10-3	TRBJ1-1	TRBD1	16	CAISESKRTGGTEAFF	TGTGCCATCAGTGAGTCGAAGAGGACAGGGGGGACTGAAGCTTTCTTT
.	TRBV3-1/TRBV3-2	TRBJ2-1	TRBD1	14	CASSQGPGGVEQFF	TGTGCCAGCAGCCAAGGACCAGGGGGCGTTGAGCAGTTCTTC
once	TRBV5-4	TRBJ1-1	.	16	CASSFEREAFHTEAFF	TGTGCCAGCAGCTTTGAAAGGGAGGCCTTTCACACTGAAGCTTTCTTT